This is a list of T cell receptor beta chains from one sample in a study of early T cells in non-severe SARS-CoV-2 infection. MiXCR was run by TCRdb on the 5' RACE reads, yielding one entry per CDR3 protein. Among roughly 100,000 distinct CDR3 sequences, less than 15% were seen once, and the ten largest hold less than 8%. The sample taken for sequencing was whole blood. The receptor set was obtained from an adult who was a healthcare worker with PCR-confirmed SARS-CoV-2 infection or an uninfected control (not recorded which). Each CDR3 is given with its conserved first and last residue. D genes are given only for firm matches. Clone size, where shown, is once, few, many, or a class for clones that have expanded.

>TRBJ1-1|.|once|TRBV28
CASWMNTEAFF
TGTGCCAGCTGGATGAACACTGAAGCTTTCTTT
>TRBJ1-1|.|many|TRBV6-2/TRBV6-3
CASSRSGKSTEAFF
TGTGCCAGCAGTAGATCGGGGAAGAGCACTGAAGCTTTCTTT
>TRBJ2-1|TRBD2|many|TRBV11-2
CASSSGLAGVDEQFF
TGTGCCAGCAGCTCCGGACTAGCGGGGGTCGATGAGCAGTTCTTC
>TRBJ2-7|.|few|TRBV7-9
CASSPDGGRWNF
TGTGCCAGCAGCCCAGATGGGGGACGGTGGAACTTC
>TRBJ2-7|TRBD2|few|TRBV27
CASGSGLPKMYEQYF
TGTGCCAGTGGGTCGGGACTACCCAAAATGTACGAGCAGTACTTC
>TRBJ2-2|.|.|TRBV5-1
CASSYTTTGDTGELFF
TGCGCCAGCAGCTATACGACGACAGGAGACACCGGGGAGCTGTTTTTT
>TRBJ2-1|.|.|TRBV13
CASSLGGESYNEQFF
TGTGCCAGCAGCTTAGGCGGAGAATCTTACAATGAGCAGTTCTTC
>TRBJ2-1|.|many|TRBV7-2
CASSLAPWNEQFF
TGTGCCAGCAGCTTAGCGCCGTGGAATGAGCAGTTCTTC
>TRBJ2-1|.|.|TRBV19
CASSIGVGVEQFF
TGTGCCAGTAGTATAGGGGTGGGAGTTGAGCAGTTCTTC
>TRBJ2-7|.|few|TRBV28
CASSLLVASYEQYF
TGTGCCAGCAGTTTACTGGTGGCTTCCTACGAGCAGTACTTC
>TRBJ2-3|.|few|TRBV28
CASSTTGLEDTQYF
TGTGCCAGCAGCACTACAGGGTTGGAGGATACGCAGTATTTT
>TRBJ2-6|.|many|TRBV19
CASTTGFGPGANVLTF
TGTGCCAGTACCACAGGGTTTGGTCCTGGGGCCAACGTCCTGACTTTC
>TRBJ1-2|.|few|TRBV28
CASTLGLVSYGYTF
TGTGCCAGCACCTTGGGGTTGGTCAGCTATGGCTACACCTTC
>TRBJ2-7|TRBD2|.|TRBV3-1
CASSHGLAGDYEQYF
TGTGCCAGCAGCCACGGACTAGCGGGAGACTACGAGCAGTACTTC
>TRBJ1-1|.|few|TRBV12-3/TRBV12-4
CASSFWGPEAFF
TGTGCCAGCAGTTTCTGGGGCCCTGAAGCTTTCTTT
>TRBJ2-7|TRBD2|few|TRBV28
CASSPRETYEQYF
TGTGCCAGCAGTCCGCGGGAGACCTACGAGCAGTACTTC
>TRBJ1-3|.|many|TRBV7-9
CASSLNGNTIYF
TGTGCCAGCAGCTTAAATGGAAACACCATATATTTT
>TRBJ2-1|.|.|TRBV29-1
CSGGTLKANEQFF
TGCAGCGGCGGGACCCTCAAAGCTAATGAGCAGTTCTTC
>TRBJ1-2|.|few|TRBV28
CASSSGTYLGYTF
TGTGCCAGCAGTTCTGGGACGTATCTAGGCTACACCTTC
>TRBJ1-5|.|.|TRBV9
CASSARQTGQPQHF
TGTGCCAGCAGCGCCAGACAGACAGGCCAGCCCCAGCATTTT
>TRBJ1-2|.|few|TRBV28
CAIHESNYGYTF
TGTGCCATCCACGAGTCTAACTATGGCTACACCTTC
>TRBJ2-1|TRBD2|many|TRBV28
CASSLAGFINEQFF
TGTGCCAGCAGTCTAGCGGGGTTTATCAATGAGCAGTTCTTC
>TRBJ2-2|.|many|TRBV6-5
CASRLITGELFF
TGTGCCAGCAGATTAATCACCGGGGAGCTGTTTTTT